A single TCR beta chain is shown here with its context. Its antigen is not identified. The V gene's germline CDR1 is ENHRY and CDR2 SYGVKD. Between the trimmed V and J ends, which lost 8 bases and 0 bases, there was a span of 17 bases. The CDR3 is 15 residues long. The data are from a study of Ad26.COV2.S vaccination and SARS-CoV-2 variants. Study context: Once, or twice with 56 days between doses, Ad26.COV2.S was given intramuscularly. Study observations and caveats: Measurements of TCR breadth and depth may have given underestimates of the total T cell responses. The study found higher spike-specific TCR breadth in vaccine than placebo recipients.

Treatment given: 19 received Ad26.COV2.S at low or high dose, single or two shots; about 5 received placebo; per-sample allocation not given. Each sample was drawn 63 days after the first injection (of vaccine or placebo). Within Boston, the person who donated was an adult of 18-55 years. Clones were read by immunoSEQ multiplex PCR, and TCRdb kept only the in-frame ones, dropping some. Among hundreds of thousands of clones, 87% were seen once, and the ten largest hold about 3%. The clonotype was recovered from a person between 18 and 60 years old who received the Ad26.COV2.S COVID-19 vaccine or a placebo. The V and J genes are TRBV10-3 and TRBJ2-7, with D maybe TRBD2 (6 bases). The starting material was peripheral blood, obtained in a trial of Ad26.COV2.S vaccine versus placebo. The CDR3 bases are TGTGCCATCTCTGGTGGGGACTTCCTCTCCTACGAGCAGTACTTC. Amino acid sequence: CAISGGDFLSYEQYF.